This TCR beta chain was sequenced in a study of T-cell memory formation after mild COVID-19. Across the study: Each donor largely had its own TCR clusters. Study-level points and caveats: Detection of some responders pre-infection suggested pre-existing cross-reactive memory T cells participated. Day 15 to 85 contracting clones showed balanced CD4/CD8; later expanders leaned CD4+. Second-wave clones that peaked on day 37 lacked confirmed SARS-CoV-2 specificity.

TCRdb re-called the 5' RACE reads through MiXCR, storing one row per CDR3 protein. The sample lists approximately 350,000 distinct CDR3 sequences, around 13% seen once, with 20% to 25% in the top ten. Note on this clonotype: Its antigen is undetermined.

The CDR3 extends over 14 amino acids. The germline V gene has CDR1 LNHNV and CDR2 YYDKDF (reference sequence). The V end was cut by 0 bases, the J end by 9 bases, with 15 bases between. The sequence was obtained from a man younger than 35 who had mild COVID-19 (a few samples of this study predate the infection). Cell type and time point are not known. Sequencing was done on a sample of PBMCs or a T cell subset sorted from them (not recorded which). The rearrangement links TRBV15 to TRBJ2-7; D assignment may be TRBD1 or TRBD2 (6 bases each). The CDR3 here is CATSRDVSGEAQYV. Here the CDR3 DNA reads TGTGCCACCAGCAGAGATGTATCAGGGGAGGCGCAGTACGTC.